The rows below give T cell receptor beta chains drawn from one sample of a study of T cell changes during pregnancy in multiple sclerosis. Clones were read by immunoSEQ multiplex PCR, and TCRdb kept only the in-frame ones, dropping some. The sample yields roughly 61,000 clones, 93% seen once. Specimen: peripheral blood, collected after pregnancy. These receptors were taken from a female donor with multiple sclerosis, enrolled in a pregnancy study. The CDR3 runs from the conserved cysteine through the conserved F or W. Each record gives: V gene, clone size, D gene, J gene, CDR3 protein, CDR3 DNA. D genes are given only for firm matches. Not every row has a clone size; where given, it reads once, few, many or a size class.

V gene: TRBV4-3; clone size: -; D gene: -; J gene: TRBJ2-1; CDR3 protein: CASSQTRESYNEQFF; CDR3 DNA: TGCGCCAGCAGCCAAACTAGGGAATCCTACAATGAGCAGTTCTTC
V gene: TRBV27; clone size: -; D gene: TRBD1; J gene: TRBJ1-2; CDR3 protein: CASSPPGQGPRYTF; CDR3 DNA: TGTGCCAGCAGCCCCCCGGGACAGGGACCCCGCTACACCTTC
V gene: TRBV28; clone size: once; D gene: -; J gene: TRBJ1-5; CDR3 protein: CASISPPEPQHF; CDR3 DNA: TGTGCCAGCATATCCCCCCCCGAGCCCCAGCATTTT
V gene: TRBV7-6; clone size: -; D gene: -; J gene: TRBJ2-5; CDR3 protein: CASSGTLQETQYF; CDR3 DNA: TGTGCCAGCAGCGGGACACTACAAGAGACCCAGTACTTC
V gene: TRBV7-2; clone size: -; D gene: TRBD1; J gene: TRBJ1-5; CDR3 protein: CASSLVGQGTFNQPQHF; CDR3 DNA: TGTGCCAGCAGCTTAGTGGGACAGGGGACTTTCAATCAGCCCCAGCATTTT
V gene: TRBV19; clone size: -; D gene: -; J gene: TRBJ2-7; CDR3 protein: CASSITGGLNEQYF; CDR3 DNA: TGTGCCAGTAGTATTACAGGAGGGCTGAACGAGCAGTACTTC
V gene: TRBV4-1; clone size: -; D gene: -; J gene: TRBJ2-1; CDR3 protein: CASSARLGLEQFF; CDR3 DNA: TGCGCCAGCAGCGCTCGATTGGGCCTAGAGCAGTTCTTC
V gene: TRBV27; clone size: -; D gene: -; J gene: TRBJ1-1; CDR3 protein: CASSLQGNTEAFF; CDR3 DNA: TGTGCCAGCAGTTTACAGGGGAACACTGAAGCTTTCTTT
V gene: TRBV6-4; clone size: once; D gene: -; J gene: TRBJ2-1; CDR3 protein: CASSDSPLATASYNEQFF; CDR3 DNA: TGTGCCAGCAGTGACTCCCCCCTAGCGACTGCCTCCTACAATGAGCAGTTCTTC
V gene: TRBV7-2; clone size: -; D gene: -; J gene: TRBJ2-7; CDR3 protein: CASSLVAGSSSEQYF; CDR3 DNA: TGTGCCAGCAGCTTAGTCGCGGGAAGTTCCTCCGAGCAGTACTTC
V gene: TRBV14; clone size: -; D gene: -; J gene: TRBJ2-3; CDR3 protein: CASSQAPSAYTDTQYF; CDR3 DNA: TGTGCCAGCAGCCAAGCTCCTAGCGCCTACACAGATACGCAGTATTTT
V gene: TRBV19; clone size: -; D gene: -; J gene: TRBJ1-5; CDR3 protein: CASSIVGGPGNQPQHF; CDR3 DNA: TGTGCCAGTAGTATAGTGGGGGGGCCGGGCAATCAGCCCCAGCATTTT
V gene: TRBV19; clone size: -; D gene: -; J gene: TRBJ2-1; CDR3 protein: CASTAQGYNEQFF; CDR3 DNA: TGTGCCAGTACCGCCCAGGGCTACAATGAGCAGTTCTTC
V gene: TRBV28; clone size: -; D gene: TRBD2; J gene: TRBJ2-3; CDR3 protein: CASSARESGTDTQYF; CDR3 DNA: TGTGCCAGCAGCGCGCGGGAGTCAGGCACAGATACGCAGTATTTT
V gene: TRBV13; clone size: -; D gene: TRBD2; J gene: TRBJ2-5; CDR3 protein: CASSFSLTSRQQTQYF; CDR3 DNA: TGTGCCAGCAGCTTCTCCCTGACTAGCCGTCAGCAGACCCAGTACTTC
V gene: TRBV6-5; clone size: -; D gene: -; J gene: TRBJ1-1; CDR3 protein: CASSSPRRSGTEAFF; CDR3 DNA: TGTGCCAGCAGTTCCCCACGGCGGTCGGGCACTGAAGCTTTCTTT
V gene: TRBV7-9; clone size: -; D gene: -; J gene: TRBJ2-1; CDR3 protein: CASSLRGRSHNEQFF; CDR3 DNA: TGTGCCAGCAGCTTACGGGGGAGGTCCCACAATGAGCAGTTCTTC
V gene: TRBV7-9; clone size: -; D gene: TRBD2; J gene: TRBJ2-1; CDR3 protein: CASSPGVAGQYNEQFF; CDR3 DNA: TGTGCCAGCAGCCCCGGGGTAGCGGGACAATACAATGAGCAGTTCTTC
V gene: TRBV18; clone size: -; D gene: TRBD1; J gene: TRBJ2-7; CDR3 protein: CASSGQLSYEQYF; CDR3 DNA: TGTGCCAGCTCGGGACAGCTTTCCTACGAGCAGTACTTC
V gene: TRBV6-4; clone size: -; D gene: TRBD2; J gene: TRBJ2-1; CDR3 protein: CASSETSSSYNEQFF; CDR3 DNA: TGTGCCAGCAGTGAGACTAGCAGCTCCTACAATGAGCAGTTCTTC
V gene: TRBV5-4; clone size: -; D gene: -; J gene: TRBJ2-2; CDR3 protein: CASSLVGQNTGELFF; CDR3 DNA: TGTGCCAGCAGCTTGGTGGGCCAGAACACCGGGGAGCTGTTTTTT
V gene: TRBV6-1; clone size: -; D gene: TRBD1; J gene: TRBJ1-4; CDR3 protein: CASSEDRVTSFTTNEKLFF; CDR3 DNA: TGTGCCAGCAGTGAGGACAGGGTTACTAGCTTCACAACTAATGAAAAACTGTTTTTT
V gene: TRBV4-3; clone size: -; D gene: -; J gene: TRBJ2-1; CDR3 protein: CASSQEYSGYEQFF; CDR3 DNA: TGCGCCAGCAGCCAAGAATACAGCGGATATGAGCAGTTCTTC
V gene: TRBV6-5; clone size: -; D gene: -; J gene: TRBJ1-1; CDR3 protein: CASSYDEDLGEAFF; CDR3 DNA: TGTGCCAGCAGTTACGACGAGGATCTCGGTGAAGCTTTCTTT
V gene: TRBV7-2; clone size: -; D gene: -; J gene: TRBJ2-5; CDR3 protein: CASSLAALAETQYF; CDR3 DNA: TGTGCCAGCAGCTTAGCGGCGCTAGCGGAGACCCAGTACTTC
V gene: TRBV27; clone size: -; D gene: TRBD2; J gene: TRBJ2-1; CDR3 protein: CASSPSGRAAYNEQFF; CDR3 DNA: TGTGCCAGCAGTCCTAGCGGGAGGGCGGCCTACAATGAGCAGTTCTTC
V gene: TRBV14; clone size: -; D gene: TRBD1; J gene: TRBJ2-2; CDR3 protein: CASSRWDSNTGELFF; CDR3 DNA: TGTGCCAGCAGCCGATGGGACAGCAACACCGGGGAGCTGTTTTTT
V gene: TRBV7-2; clone size: -; D gene: -; J gene: TRBJ2-7; CDR3 protein: CASSPAPRGRAYEQYF; CDR3 DNA: TGTGCCAGCAGCCCAGCACCGAGGGGGAGGGCCTACGAGCAGTACTTC
V gene: TRBV6-1; clone size: -; D gene: -; J gene: TRBJ2-6; CDR3 protein: CASTVRSSGANVLTF; CDR3 DNA: TGTGCCAGCACTGTACGGTCCTCTGGGGCCAACGTCCTGACTTTC
V gene: TRBV5-6; clone size: -; D gene: TRBD1; J gene: TRBJ2-3; CDR3 protein: CASSLASDRGRVSTQYF; CDR3 DNA: TGTGCCAGCAGCTTGGCCTCTGACAGGGGGAGGGTAAGTACGCAGTATTTT
V gene: TRBV18; clone size: few; D gene: TRBD2; J gene: TRBJ2-1; CDR3 protein: CASSPRLAEAHEQFF; CDR3 DNA: TGTGCCAGCTCACCACGACTAGCGGAGGCCCATGAGCAGTTCTTC
V gene: TRBV5-1; clone size: -; D gene: TRBD2; J gene: TRBJ2-1; CDR3 protein: CASSLYSGSLDEQFF; CDR3 DNA: TGCGCCAGCAGCTTGTACAGCGGGAGTCTCGATGAGCAGTTCTTC
V gene: TRBV7-2; clone size: once; D gene: -; J gene: TRBJ2-7; CDR3 protein: CASSSFRTSSYEQYF; CDR3 DNA: TGTGCCAGCAGCTCGTTCCGGACAAGCTCCTACGAGCAGTACTTC
V gene: TRBV18; clone size: -; D gene: TRBD2; J gene: TRBJ2-1; CDR3 protein: CASSPVQLAGNEQFF; CDR3 DNA: TGTGCCAGCTCGCCAGTTCAACTAGCGGGCAATGAGCAGTTCTTC
V gene: TRBV11-2; clone size: -; D gene: TRBD1; J gene: TRBJ2-1; CDR3 protein: CASSLWTGYNEQFF; CDR3 DNA: TGTGCCAGCAGCTTATGGACAGGGTACAATGAGCAGTTCTTC
V gene: TRBV6-5; clone size: -; D gene: -; J gene: TRBJ2-4; CDR3 protein: CASSPQMEGLAIQYF; CDR3 DNA: TGTGCCAGCAGTCCCCAGATGGAGGGCCTCGCCATTCAGTACTTC
V gene: TRBV5-1; clone size: -; D gene: -; J gene: TRBJ2-3; CDR3 protein: CASSPGVGGTDTQYF; CDR3 DNA: TGCGCCAGCAGCCCCGGCGTGGGAGGCACAGATACGCAGTATTTT
V gene: TRBV4-3; clone size: -; D gene: TRBD1; J gene: TRBJ1-2; CDR3 protein: CASSPAAEDRGNGYTF; CDR3 DNA: TGCGCCAGCAGCCCCGCCGCCGAGGACAGGGGGAATGGCTACACCTTC
V gene: TRBV18; clone size: -; D gene: -; J gene: TRBJ2-7; CDR3 protein: CASSSIRAATYEQYF; CDR3 DNA: TGTGCCAGCTCATCCATCAGGGCAGCTACCTACGAGCAGTACTTC
V gene: TRBV9; clone size: -; D gene: -; J gene: TRBJ2-1; CDR3 protein: CASSGLDEGQFF; CDR3 DNA: TGTGCCAGCAGCGGCCTTGACGAGGGGCAGTTCTTC
V gene: TRBV28; clone size: -; D gene: TRBD2; J gene: TRBJ2-7; CDR3 protein: CASGEAGALTYEQYF; CDR3 DNA: TGTGCCAGCGGAGAAGCGGGAGCGCTAACCTACGAGCAGTACTTC
V gene: TRBV18; clone size: -; D gene: TRBD1; J gene: TRBJ1-1; CDR3 protein: CASSPRTGENTEAFF; CDR3 DNA: TGTGCCAGCTCACCAAGGACAGGAGAAAACACTGAAGCTTTCTTT
V gene: TRBV29-1; clone size: -; D gene: TRBD2; J gene: TRBJ2-7; CDR3 protein: CSVVWEGHPYEQYF; CDR3 DNA: TGCAGCGTTGTGTGGGAGGGCCATCCCTACGAGCAGTACTTC
V gene: TRBV4-2; clone size: -; D gene: TRBD2; J gene: TRBJ2-2; CDR3 protein: CASSLTLSGSPGELFF; CDR3 DNA: TGTGCCAGCAGCTTAACTCTAAGCGGGAGCCCCGGGGAGCTGTTTTTT
V gene: TRBV9; clone size: -; D gene: TRBD1; J gene: TRBJ2-5; CDR3 protein: CASSVGQGVETQYF; CDR3 DNA: TGTGCCAGCAGCGTAGGACAGGGGGTGGAGACCCAGTACTTC